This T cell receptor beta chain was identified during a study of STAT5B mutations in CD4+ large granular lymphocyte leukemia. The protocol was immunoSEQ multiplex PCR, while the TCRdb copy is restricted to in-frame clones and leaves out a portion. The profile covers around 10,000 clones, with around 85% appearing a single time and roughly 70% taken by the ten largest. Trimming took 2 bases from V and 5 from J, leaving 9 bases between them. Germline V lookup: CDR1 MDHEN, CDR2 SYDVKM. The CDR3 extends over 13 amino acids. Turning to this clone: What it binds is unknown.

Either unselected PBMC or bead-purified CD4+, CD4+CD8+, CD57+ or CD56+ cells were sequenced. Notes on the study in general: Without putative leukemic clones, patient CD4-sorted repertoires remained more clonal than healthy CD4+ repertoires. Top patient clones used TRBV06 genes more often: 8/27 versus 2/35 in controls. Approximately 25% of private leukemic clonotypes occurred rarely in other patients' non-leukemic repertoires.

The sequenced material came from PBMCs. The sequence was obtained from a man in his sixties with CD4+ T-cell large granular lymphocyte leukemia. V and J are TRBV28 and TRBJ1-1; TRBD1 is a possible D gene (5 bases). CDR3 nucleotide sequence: TGTGCCAGCAGTTTAGGTGGGGCGACTGAAGCTTTCTTT. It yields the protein CASSLGGATEAFF.